The rows below give T cell receptor beta chains drawn from one sample of a study of T and B cells in COVID-19 patients. One entry per CDR3 protein, called by TCRdb with MiXCR from the multiplex PCR reads. The sample includes around 2,200 distinct CDR3 sequences, roughly 29% of them seen just once. Sequencing was carried out using blood. Receptor source: a human donor with active COVID-19. CDR3s include the opening cysteine and the closing phenylalanine or tryptophan. The order of the fields is CDR3 protein, V gene, J gene.

CDR3: CASSYSIGRDSPLHF
V: TRBV6-5
J: TRBJ1-6

CDR3: CASIVGKAETQYF
V: TRBV6-1
J: TRBJ2-5

CDR3: CASSEMTVPPYNEQFF
V: TRBV6-1
J: TRBJ2-1

CDR3: CASSPGALSSYNEQFF
V: TRBV11-1
J: TRBJ2-1

CDR3: CASSSRGAGTEAFF
V: TRBV6-5
J: TRBJ1-1

CDR3: CASNNAAVHGYTF
V: TRBV6-2/TRBV6-3
J: TRBJ1-2

CDR3: CSARERGQGDSPLHF
V: TRBV20-1
J: TRBJ1-6

CDR3: CASSLGLAGGYDEQFF
V: TRBV12-3/TRBV12-4
J: TRBJ2-1

CDR3: CASSIQGETEAFF
V: TRBV19
J: TRBJ1-1

CDR3: CASPEAGKGGANVLTF
V: TRBV19
J: TRBJ2-6

CDR3: CSAKTSGPSYEQYF
V: TRBV20-1
J: TRBJ2-7

CDR3: CASSFQKLDTQYF
V: TRBV7-2
J: TRBJ2-3

CDR3: CAISERGGYTYEQYF
V: TRBV10-3
J: TRBJ2-7

CDR3: CASSYKYRSSGNTIYF
V: TRBV6-5
J: TRBJ1-3

CDR3: CASSLNPISERETQYF
V: TRBV5-1
J: TRBJ2-5

CDR3: CASGRTDSYEQYF
V: TRBV19
J: TRBJ2-7

CDR3: CASTMTGSPWGNQPQHF
V: TRBV6-2/TRBV6-3
J: TRBJ1-5

CDR3: CAISGQVGEQYF
V: TRBV10-3
J: TRBJ2-7

CDR3: CASSAGPTRDSPLHF
V: TRBV6-1
J: TRBJ1-6

CDR3: CSAGHWETQYF
V: TRBV29-1
J: TRBJ2-5

CDR3: CASSLSSTHYNEQFF
V: TRBV7-3
J: TRBJ2-1

CDR3: CASRRGQVVAGELFF
V: TRBV5-1
J: TRBJ2-2

CDR3: CASREFTDEQYF
V: TRBV28
J: TRBJ2-7

CDR3: CASSPRGGQGARSQPQHF
V: TRBV27
J: TRBJ1-5

CDR3: CASSSRPVNTGELFF
V: TRBV7-2
J: TRBJ2-2

CDR3: CASTVIGAAGYTF
V: TRBV5-4
J: TRBJ1-2

CDR3: CASSGTGNTGELFF
V: TRBV19
J: TRBJ2-2

CDR3: CALRAFTDTQYF
V: TRBV6-1
J: TRBJ2-3

CDR3: CASSYSLANYNEQFF
V: TRBV6-5
J: TRBJ2-1

CDR3: CASSPYGTSGYNEQFF
V: TRBV28
J: TRBJ2-1

CDR3: CASSLGIAGGQETQYF
V: TRBV5-4
J: TRBJ2-5

CDR3: CASPIISGAETQYF
V: TRBV6-5
J: .

CDR3: CATSPGTGDMETQYF
V: TRBV15
J: TRBJ2-5

CDR3: CASSPRTSGSGIQYF
V: TRBV7-6
J: TRBJ2-4

CDR3: CASTIRGDNQPQHF
V: TRBV21-1
J: TRBJ1-5